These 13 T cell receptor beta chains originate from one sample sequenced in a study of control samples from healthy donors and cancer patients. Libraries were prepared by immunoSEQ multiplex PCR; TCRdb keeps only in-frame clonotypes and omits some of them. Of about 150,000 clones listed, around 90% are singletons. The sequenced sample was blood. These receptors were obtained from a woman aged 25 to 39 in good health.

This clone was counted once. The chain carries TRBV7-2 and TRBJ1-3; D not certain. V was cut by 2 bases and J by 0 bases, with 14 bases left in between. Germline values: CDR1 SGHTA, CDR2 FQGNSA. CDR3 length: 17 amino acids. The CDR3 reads CASSLTLTPSSGNTIYF. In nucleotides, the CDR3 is TGTGCCAGCAGCTTAACCCTAACCCCAAGCTCTGGAAACACCATATATTTT.

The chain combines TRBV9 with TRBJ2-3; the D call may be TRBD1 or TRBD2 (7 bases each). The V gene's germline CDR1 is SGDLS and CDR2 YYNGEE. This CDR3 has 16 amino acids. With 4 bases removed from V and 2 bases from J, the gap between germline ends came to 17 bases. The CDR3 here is CASSPRGGDTTDTQYF. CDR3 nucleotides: TGTGCCAGCAGCCCCAGGGGGGGAGATACCACAGATACGCAGTATTTT. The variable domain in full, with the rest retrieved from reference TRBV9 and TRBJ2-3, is DSGVTQTPKHLITATGQRVTLRCSPRSGDLSVYWYQQSLDQGLQFLIQYYNGEERAKGNILERFSAQQFPDLHSELNLSSLELGDSALYFCASSPRGGDTTDTQYFGPGTRLTVL.

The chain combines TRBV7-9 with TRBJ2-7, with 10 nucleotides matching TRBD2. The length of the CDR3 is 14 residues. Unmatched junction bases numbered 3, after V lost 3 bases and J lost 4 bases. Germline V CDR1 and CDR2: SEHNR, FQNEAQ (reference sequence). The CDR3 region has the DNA TGTGCCAGCAGCTTCGCTAGCGGGAGATACGAGCAGTACTTC. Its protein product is CASSFASGRYEQYF. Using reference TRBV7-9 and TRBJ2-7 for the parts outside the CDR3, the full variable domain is DTGVSQNPRHKITKRGQNVTFRCDPISEHNRLYWYRQTLGQGPEFLTYFQNEAQLEKSRLLSDRFSAERPKGSFSTLEIQRTEQGDSAMYLCASSFASGRYEQYFGPGTRLTVT.

The CDR3 nucleotides read TGTGCCAGCAGCTGGACAGGGAGGGGATATAGCAATCAGCCCCAGCATTTT. It specifies CASSWTGRGYSNQPQHF. The rearrangement links TRBV3-1 (or the pseudogene TRBV3-2) to TRBJ1-5; 8 bases match TRBD1. The trim removed 5 bases at V and 0 bases at J, leaving 9 bases unmatched. This CDR3 has 17 amino acids. The germline gives CDR1 LGHDT, CDR2 YNNKEL (reference sequence).

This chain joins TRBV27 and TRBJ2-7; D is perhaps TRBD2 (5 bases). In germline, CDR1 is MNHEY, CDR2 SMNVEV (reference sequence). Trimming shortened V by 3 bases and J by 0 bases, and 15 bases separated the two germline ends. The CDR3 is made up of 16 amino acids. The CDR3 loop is CASSLKSGISSYEQYF. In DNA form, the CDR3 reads TGTGCCAGCAGTTTGAAATCGGGGATTAGCTCCTACGAGCAGTACTTC.

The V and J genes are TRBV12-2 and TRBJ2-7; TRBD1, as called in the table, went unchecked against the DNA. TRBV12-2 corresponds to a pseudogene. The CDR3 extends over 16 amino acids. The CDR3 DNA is TGTGCAAGTCGCCCAGGTCCTTGGGCGAGCTCCTACGAGCAGTACTTC. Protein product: CASRPGPWASSYEQYF.

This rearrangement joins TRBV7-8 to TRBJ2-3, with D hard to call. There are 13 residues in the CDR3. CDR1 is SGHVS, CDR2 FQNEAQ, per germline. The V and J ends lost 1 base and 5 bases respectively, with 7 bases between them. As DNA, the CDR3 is TGTGCCAGCAGCTTAGACTGGGAAGATACGCAGTATTTT. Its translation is CASSLDWEDTQYF.

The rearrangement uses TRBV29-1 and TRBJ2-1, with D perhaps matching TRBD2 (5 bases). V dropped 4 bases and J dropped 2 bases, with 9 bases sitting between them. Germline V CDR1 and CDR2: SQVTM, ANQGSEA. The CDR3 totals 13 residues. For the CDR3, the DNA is TGCAGCGTTGCCGGGAAGGCCTACAATGAGCAGTTCTTC. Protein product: CSVAGKAYNEQFF.

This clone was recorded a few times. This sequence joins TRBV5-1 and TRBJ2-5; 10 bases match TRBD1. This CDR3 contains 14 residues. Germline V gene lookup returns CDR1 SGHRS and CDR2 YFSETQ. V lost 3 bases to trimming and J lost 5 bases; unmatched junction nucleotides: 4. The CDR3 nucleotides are TGCGCCAGCAGCTCGGGACAGGGGTTCGAGACCCAGTACTTC. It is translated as CASSSGQGFETQYF.

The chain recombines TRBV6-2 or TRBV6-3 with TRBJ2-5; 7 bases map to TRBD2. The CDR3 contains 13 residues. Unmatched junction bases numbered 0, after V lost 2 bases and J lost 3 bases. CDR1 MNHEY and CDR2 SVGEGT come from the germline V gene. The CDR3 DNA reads TGTGCCAGCAGTTACACTAGCGAAGAGACCCAGTACTTC. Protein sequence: CASSYTSEETQYF.

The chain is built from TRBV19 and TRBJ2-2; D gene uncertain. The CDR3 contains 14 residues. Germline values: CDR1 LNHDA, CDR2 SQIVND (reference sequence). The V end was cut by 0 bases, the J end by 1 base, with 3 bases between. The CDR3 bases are TGTGCCAGTAGTATAGAGGGGAACACCGGGGAGCTGTTTTTT. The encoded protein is CASSIEGNTGELFF.

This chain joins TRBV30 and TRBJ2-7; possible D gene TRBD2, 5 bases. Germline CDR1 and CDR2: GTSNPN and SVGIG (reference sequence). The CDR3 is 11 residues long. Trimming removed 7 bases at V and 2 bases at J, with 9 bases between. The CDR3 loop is CAYLLAYEQYF. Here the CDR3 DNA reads TGTGCCTATCTACTAGCCTACGAGCAGTACTTC. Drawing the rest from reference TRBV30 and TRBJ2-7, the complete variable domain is SQTIHQWPATLVQPVGSPLSLECTVEGTSNPNLYWYRQAAGRGLQLLFYSVGIGQISSEVPQNLSASRPQDRQFILSSKKLLLSDSGFYLCAYLLAYEQYFGPGTRLTVT.

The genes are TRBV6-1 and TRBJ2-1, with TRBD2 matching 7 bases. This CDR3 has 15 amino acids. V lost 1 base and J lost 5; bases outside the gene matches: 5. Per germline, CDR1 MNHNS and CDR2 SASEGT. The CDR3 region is CASSEEDGRHNEQFF. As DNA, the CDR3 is TGTGCCAGCAGTGAAGAAGACGGGAGGCACAATGAGCAGTTCTTC.